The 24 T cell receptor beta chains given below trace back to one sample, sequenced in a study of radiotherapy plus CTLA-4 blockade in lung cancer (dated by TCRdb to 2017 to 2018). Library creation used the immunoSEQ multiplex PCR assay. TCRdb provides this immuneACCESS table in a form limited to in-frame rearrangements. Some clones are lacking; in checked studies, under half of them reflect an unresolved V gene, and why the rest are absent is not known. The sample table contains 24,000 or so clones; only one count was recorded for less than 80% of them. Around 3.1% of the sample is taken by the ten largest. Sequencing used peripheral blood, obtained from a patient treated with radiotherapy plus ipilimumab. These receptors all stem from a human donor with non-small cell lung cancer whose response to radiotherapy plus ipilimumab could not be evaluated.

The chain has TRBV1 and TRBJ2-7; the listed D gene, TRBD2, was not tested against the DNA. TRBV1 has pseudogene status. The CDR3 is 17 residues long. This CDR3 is CTSSHDREYHISHEQYF. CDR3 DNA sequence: TGCACCAGCAGCCATGACCGGGAGTACCACATCTCCCACGAGCAGTACTTC.

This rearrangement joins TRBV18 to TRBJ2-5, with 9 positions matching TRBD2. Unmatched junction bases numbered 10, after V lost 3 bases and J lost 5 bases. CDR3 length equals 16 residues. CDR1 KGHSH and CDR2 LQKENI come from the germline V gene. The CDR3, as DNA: TGTGCCAGCTCACCGACTTTAGCGGGAGTGCTGGAGACCCAGTACTTC. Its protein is CASSPTLAGVLETQYF.

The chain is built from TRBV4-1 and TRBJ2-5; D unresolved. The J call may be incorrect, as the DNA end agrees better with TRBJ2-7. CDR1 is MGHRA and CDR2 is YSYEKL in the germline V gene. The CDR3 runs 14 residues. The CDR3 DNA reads TGCGCCAGCAGCCAAGAGAAGTCCTCCTACGAGCAGTACTTC. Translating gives CASSQEKSSYEQYF.

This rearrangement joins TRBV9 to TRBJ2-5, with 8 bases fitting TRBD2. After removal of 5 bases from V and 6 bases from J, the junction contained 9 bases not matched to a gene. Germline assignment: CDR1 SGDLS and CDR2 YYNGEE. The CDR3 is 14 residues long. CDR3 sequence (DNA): TGTGCCAGCAGTCCTAAGCGGGAGAAACAGACCCAGTACTTC. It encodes CASSPKREKQTQYF. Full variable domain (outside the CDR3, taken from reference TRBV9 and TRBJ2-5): DSGVTQTPKHLITATGQRVTLRCSPRSGDLSVYWYQQSLDQGLQFLIQYYNGEERAKGNILERFSAQQFPDLHSELNLSSLELGDSALYFCASSPKREKQTQYFGPGTRLLVL.

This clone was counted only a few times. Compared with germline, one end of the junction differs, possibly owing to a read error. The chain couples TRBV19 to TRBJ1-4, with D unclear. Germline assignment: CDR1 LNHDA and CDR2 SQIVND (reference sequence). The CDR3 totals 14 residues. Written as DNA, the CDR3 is TGTGCCAGTAGTAACTCCGGTGCTAAGGAAAAACTGTTTTTT. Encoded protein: CASSNSGAKEKLFF. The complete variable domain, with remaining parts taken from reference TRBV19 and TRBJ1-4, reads DGGITQSPKYLFRKEGQNVTLSCEQNLNHDAMYWYRQDPGQGLRLIYYSQIVNDFQKGDIAEGYSVSREKKESFPLTVTSAQKNPTAFYLCASSNSGAKEKLFFGSGTQLSVL.

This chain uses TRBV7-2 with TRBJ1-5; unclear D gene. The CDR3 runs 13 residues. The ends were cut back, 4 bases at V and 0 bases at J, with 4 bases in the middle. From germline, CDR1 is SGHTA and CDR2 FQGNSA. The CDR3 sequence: CASSYYSNQPQHF. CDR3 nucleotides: TGTGCCAGCAGCTATTATAGCAATCAGCCCCAGCATTTT. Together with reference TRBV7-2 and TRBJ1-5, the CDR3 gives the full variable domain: GAGVSQSPSNKVTEKGKDVELRCDPISGHTALYWYRQSLGQGLEFLIYFQGNSAPDKSGLPSDRFSAERTGGSVSTLTIQRTQQEDSAVYLCASSYYSNQPQHFGDGTRLSIL.

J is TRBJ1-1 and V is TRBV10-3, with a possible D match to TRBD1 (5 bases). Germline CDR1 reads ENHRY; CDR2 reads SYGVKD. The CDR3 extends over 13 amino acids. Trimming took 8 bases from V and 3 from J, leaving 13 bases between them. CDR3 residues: CAISGVEHTEAFF. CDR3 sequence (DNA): TGTGCCATCTCGGGGGTCGAGCACACTGAAGCTTTCTTT.

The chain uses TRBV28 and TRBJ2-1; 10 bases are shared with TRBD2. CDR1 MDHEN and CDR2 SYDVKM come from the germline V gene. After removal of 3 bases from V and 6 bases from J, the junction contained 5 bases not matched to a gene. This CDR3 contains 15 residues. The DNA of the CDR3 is TGTGCCAGCAGTTTTATAGCGGGAGGTTCCAATGAGCAGTTCTTC. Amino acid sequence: CASSFIAGGSNEQFF.

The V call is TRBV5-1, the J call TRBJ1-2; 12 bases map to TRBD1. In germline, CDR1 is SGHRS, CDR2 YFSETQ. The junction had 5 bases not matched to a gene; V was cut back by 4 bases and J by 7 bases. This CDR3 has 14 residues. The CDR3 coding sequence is TGCGCCAGCAGCCCGGGACAGGGGGCTGGTGGCTACACCTTC. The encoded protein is CASSPGQGAGGYTF.

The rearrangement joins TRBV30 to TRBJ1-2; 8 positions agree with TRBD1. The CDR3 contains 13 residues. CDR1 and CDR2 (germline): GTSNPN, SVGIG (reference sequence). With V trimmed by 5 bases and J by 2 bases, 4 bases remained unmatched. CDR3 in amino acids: CAWRTGRNYGYTF. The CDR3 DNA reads TGTGCCTGGCGGACAGGGCGGAACTATGGCTACACCTTC.

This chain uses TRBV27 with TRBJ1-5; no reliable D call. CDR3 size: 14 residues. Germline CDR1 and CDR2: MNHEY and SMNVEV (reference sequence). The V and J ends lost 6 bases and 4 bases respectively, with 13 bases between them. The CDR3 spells CASRARGRNQPQHF. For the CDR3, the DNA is TGTGCCAGCAGGGCGAGAGGTAGAAATCAGCCCCAGCATTTT.

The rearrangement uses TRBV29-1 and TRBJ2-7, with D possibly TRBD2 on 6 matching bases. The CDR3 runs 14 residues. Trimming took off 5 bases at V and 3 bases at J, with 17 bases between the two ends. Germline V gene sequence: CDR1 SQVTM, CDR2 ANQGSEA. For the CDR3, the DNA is TGCAGCGTTCAGGAGGGACTGCGAAGCTACGAGCAGTACTTC. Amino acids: CSVQEGLRSYEQYF.

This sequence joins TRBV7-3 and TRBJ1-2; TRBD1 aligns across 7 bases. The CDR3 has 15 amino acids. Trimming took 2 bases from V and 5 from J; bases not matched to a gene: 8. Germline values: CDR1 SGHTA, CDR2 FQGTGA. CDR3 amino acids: CASSLGSGTEYGYTF. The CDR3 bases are TGTGCCAGCAGCTTAGGGTCGGGGACAGAATATGGCTACACCTTC.

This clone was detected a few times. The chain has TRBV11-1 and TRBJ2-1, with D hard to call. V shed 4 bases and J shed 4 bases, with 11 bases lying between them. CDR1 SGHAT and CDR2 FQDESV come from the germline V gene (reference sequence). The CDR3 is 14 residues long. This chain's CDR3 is CASSYGGQYNEQFF. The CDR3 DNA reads TGTGCCAGCAGCTATGGTGGGCAATACAATGAGCAGTTCTTC. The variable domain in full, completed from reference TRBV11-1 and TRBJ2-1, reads EAEVAQSPRYKITEKSQAVAFWCDPISGHATLYWYRQILGQGPELLVQFQDESVVDDSQLPKDRFSAERLKGVDSTLKIQPAELGDSAMYLCASSYGGQYNEQFFGPGTRLTVL.

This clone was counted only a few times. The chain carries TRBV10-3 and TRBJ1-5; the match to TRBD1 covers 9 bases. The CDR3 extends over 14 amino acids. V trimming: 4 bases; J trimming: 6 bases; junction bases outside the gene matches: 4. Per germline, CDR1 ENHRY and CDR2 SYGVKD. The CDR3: CAISVQGAGQPQHF. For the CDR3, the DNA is TGTGCCATCAGTGTACAGGGGGCAGGTCAGCCCCAGCATTTT.

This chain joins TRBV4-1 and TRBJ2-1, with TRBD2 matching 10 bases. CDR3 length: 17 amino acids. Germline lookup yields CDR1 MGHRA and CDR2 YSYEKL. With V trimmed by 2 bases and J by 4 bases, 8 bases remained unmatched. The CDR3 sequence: CASSQYHLAGVYNEQFF. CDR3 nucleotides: TGCGCCAGCAGCCAATACCACCTAGCGGGAGTGTACAATGAGCAGTTCTTC.

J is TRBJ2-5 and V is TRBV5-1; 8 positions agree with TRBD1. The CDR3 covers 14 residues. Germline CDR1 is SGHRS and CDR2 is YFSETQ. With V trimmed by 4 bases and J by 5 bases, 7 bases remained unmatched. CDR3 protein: CASSTGQGRETQYF. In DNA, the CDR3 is TGCGCCAGCAGCACCGGACAGGGCAGGGAGACCCAGTACTTC. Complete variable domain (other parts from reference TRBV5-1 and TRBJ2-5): KAGVTQTPRYLIKTRGQQVTLSCSPISGHRSVSWYQQTPGQGLQFLFEYFSETQRNKGNFPGRFSGRQFSNSRSEMNVSTLELGDSALYLCASSTGQGRETQYFGPGTRLLVL.

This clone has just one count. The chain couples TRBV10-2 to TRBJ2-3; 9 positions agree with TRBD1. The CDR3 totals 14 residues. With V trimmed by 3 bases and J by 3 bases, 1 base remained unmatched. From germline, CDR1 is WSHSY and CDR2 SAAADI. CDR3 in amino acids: CASSEQGATDTQYF. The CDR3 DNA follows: TGCGCCAGCAGTGAACAGGGGGCTACAGATACGCAGTATTTT.

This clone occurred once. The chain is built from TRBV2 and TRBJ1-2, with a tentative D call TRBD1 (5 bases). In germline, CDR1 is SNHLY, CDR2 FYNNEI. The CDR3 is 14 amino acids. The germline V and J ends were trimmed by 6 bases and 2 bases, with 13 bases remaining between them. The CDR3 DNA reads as TGTGCCAGCAGAAGGGGCACTAACAACTATGGCTACACCTTC. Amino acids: CASRRGTNNYGYTF.

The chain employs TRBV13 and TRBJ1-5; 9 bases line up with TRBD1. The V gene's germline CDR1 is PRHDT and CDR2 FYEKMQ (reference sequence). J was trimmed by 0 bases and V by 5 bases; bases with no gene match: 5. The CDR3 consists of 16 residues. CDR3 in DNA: TGTGCCAGCAGCAGAATGGGACAGGGTAGCAATCAGCCCCAGCATTTT. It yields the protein CASSRMGQGSNQPQHF.

The CDR3 bases are TGTGCCATCAGTTGGACAGGGCAAGAGACCCAGTACTTC. It codes for CAISWTGQETQYF. The V gene is TRBV10-3, the J gene TRBJ2-5; 8 bases are shared with TRBD1. Germline V gives CDR1 ENHRY, CDR2 SYGVKD. The V segment lost 5 bases and the J segment 2 bases; nucleotides outside the gene matches: 1. The CDR3 is 13 amino acids.

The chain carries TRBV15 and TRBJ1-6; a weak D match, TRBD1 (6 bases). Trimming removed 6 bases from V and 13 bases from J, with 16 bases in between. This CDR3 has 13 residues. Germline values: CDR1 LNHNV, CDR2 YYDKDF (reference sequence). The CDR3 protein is CATSRQAAGPLHF. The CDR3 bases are TGTGCCACCAGTAGACAGGCGGCGGGGCCCCTCCACTTT.

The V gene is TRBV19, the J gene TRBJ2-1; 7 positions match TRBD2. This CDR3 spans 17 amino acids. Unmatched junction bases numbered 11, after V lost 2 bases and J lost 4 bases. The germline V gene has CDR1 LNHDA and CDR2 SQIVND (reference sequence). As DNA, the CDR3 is TGTGCCAGTAGTATATCTAGTCGGGGGGTAGCATACAATGAGCAGTTCTTC. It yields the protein CASSISSRGVAYNEQFF.

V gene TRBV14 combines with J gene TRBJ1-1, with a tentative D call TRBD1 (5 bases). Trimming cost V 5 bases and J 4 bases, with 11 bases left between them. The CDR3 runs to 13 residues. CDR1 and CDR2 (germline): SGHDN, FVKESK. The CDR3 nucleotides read TGTGCCAGCAGCAATTGGGGGGGCACTGAAGCTTTCTTT. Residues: CASSNWGGTEAFF.